The rows below give T cell receptor beta chains drawn from one sample of a study of T cell responses to AZD1222 COVID-19 vaccine. Clones were read by immunoSEQ multiplex PCR, and TCRdb kept only the in-frame ones, dropping some. The top ten clones hold 1% to 1.4% of a sample with about 130,000 clones, approximately 91% of them seen once. The specimen comprised peripheral blood, sampled 28 days after the second AZD1222 dose. The receptors here all came from an adult who received the AZD1222 COVID-19 vaccine. CDR3s include the opening cysteine and the closing phenylalanine or tryptophan. The order of the fields is CDR3 protein, CDR3 DNA, J gene, V gene, clone size, D gene. The D gene is left open where the match is weak. Size tells how often a clone was seen (once, few, many) or the class of an expanded clone, and some rows leave it out.

CASSWGPTDTQYF | TGTGCCAGCAGTTGGGGACCCACAGATACGCAGTATTTT | TRBJ2-3 | TRBV6-2/TRBV6-3 | . | .
CASSPLEGLSYEQYF | TGTGCCAGTAGTCCTTTGGAGGGCCTTTCCTACGAGCAGTACTTC | TRBJ2-7 | TRBV19 | . | .
CASRPISNEKLFF | TGTGCCAGCAGGCCGATCTCTAATGAAAAACTGTTTTTT | TRBJ1-4 | TRBV6-5 | . | .
CASSLVGGSYEQYF | TGTGCCAGCAGCTTGGTTGGCGGCTCCTACGAGCAGTACTTC | TRBJ2-7 | TRBV5-6 | . | .
CASSVGYSGAGDTQYF | TGTGCCAGCAGCGTAGGGTATAGCGGGGCAGGTGATACGCAGTATTTT | TRBJ2-3 | TRBV9 | . | TRBD2
CASSITQGGNGYTF | TGTGCCAGTAGTATTACTCAGGGAGGGAATGGCTACACCTTC | TRBJ1-2 | TRBV19 | . | .
CASSPQGSGRKLFF | TGTGCCAGCAGCCCCCAAGGGTCAGGGCGAAAACTGTTTTTT | TRBJ1-4 | TRBV3-1/TRBV3-2 | . | .
CASSVGPNTEAFF | TGTGCCAGCAGCGTAGGACCTAACACTGAAGCTTTCTTT | TRBJ1-1 | TRBV9 | few | .
CATSTDSNTGELFF | TGTGCCACCAGCACTGACAGTAACACCGGGGAGCTGTTTTTT | TRBJ2-2 | TRBV24-1 | . | .
CASSELAGSTDTQYF | TGTGCCAGCAGTGAACTAGCGGGAAGCACAGATACGCAGTATTTT | TRBJ2-3 | TRBV6-1 | . | TRBD2
CASSLTYGGRTDTQYF | TGTGCCAGCAGCTTGACCTATGGGGGACGTACAGATACGCAGTATTTT | TRBJ2-3 | TRBV5-6 | . | .
CASSLNWGNTEAFF | TGCGCCAGCAGCTTGAATTGGGGGAACACTGAAGCTTTCTTT | TRBJ1-1 | TRBV5-1 | once | .
CASSVDVVLTSPLHF | TGTGCCAGCAGCGTAGATGTCGTGTTGACTTCACCCCTCCACTTT | TRBJ1-6 | TRBV9 | once | .
CASREEISGRLHEQFF | TGTGCCAGCAGGGAGGAAATTAGCGGGAGGCTCCATGAGCAGTTCTTC | TRBJ2-1 | TRBV11-1 | . | TRBD2
CASSPDRAGYTF | TGTGCCAGTAGTCCGGACAGGGCTGGCTACACCTTC | TRBJ1-2 | TRBV19 | . | TRBD1
CASSEGSTLYGYTF | TGTGCCAGCAGTGAGGGCTCGACCCTCTATGGCTACACCTTC | TRBJ1-2 | TRBV2 | . | .
CAWSRGGGYNEQFF | TGTGCCTGGAGTAGGGGTGGCGGGTACAATGAGCAGTTCTTC | TRBJ2-1 | TRBV30 | . | .
CSVEVSGGYTEAFF | TGCAGCGTTGAAGTCTCGGGGGGGTACACTGAAGCTTTCTTT | TRBJ1-1 | TRBV29-1 | . | .
CASSSTGTGNSPLHF | TGTGCCAGCAGCTCCACCGGGACAGGGAATTCACCCCTCCACTTT | TRBJ1-6 | TRBV7-3 | . | TRBD1
CAIRTGGATEAFF | TGTGCCATCAGAACAGGGGGAGCGACTGAAGCTTTCTTT | TRBJ1-1 | TRBV10-3 | . | TRBD1
CASSPGGLLLNSPLHF | TGTGCCAGCAGCCCCGGGGGCCTGTTGCTTAATTCACCCCTCCACTTT | TRBJ1-6 | TRBV7-2 | few | .
CASSGGLAYNEQFF | TGCGCCAGCAGCGGGGGACTAGCCTACAATGAGCAGTTCTTC | TRBJ2-1 | TRBV5-1 | . | TRBD2
CASSRDRNYEQYF | TGTGCCAGCAGCCGGGACAGGAACTACGAGCAGTACTTC | TRBJ2-7 | TRBV12-3/TRBV12-4 | few | TRBD1
CASMAERNSNQPQHF | TGTGCCAGCATGGCCGAAAGAAATAGCAATCAGCCCCAGCATTTT | TRBJ1-5 | TRBV2 | . | .
CASSLGPRFGNTIYF | TGCGCCAGCAGCTTGGGGCCCCGGTTCGGAAACACCATATATTTT | TRBJ1-3 | TRBV5-1 | . | .
CASLRDLGYEQYF | TGTGCCAGCCTCCGGGACTTGGGCTACGAGCAGTACTTC | TRBJ2-7 | TRBV2 | . | .
CASSLLTSGSPDTQYF | TGTGCCAGCAGCTTACTGACTAGCGGGAGCCCAGATACGCAGTATTTT | TRBJ2-3 | TRBV7-6 | . | TRBD2
CASSPRTGAYGYTF | TGTGCCAGTAGTCCCAGGACAGGCGCCTATGGCTACACCTTC | TRBJ1-2 | TRBV19 | . | TRBD1
CASSPDRTQETQYF | TGTGCCAGCTCACCCGACAGGACGCAAGAGACCCAGTACTTC | TRBJ2-5 | TRBV18 | . | .
CASSPTEDGYTF | TGCGCCAGCAGCCCGACAGAAGATGGCTACACCTTC | TRBJ1-2 | TRBV5-1 | . | .
CASSERQGAQPQHF | TGTGCCAGCAGTGAAAGGCAGGGTGCTCAGCCCCAGCATTTT | TRBJ1-5 | TRBV2 | . | .
CASSLGQGGTEAFF | TGCGCCAGCAGCTTGGGACAGGGGGGCACTGAAGCTTTCTTT | TRBJ1-1 | TRBV5-1 | . | TRBD1
CASTGTPGFQPQHF | TGTGCCAGCACCGGGACCCCCGGGTTCCAGCCCCAGCATTTT | TRBJ1-5 | TRBV2 | . | .
CASSQEAPWGQPYEQYF | TGTGCCAGCAGCCAAGAGGCGCCTTGGGGACAGCCCTACGAGCAGTACTTC | TRBJ2-7 | TRBV14 | . | TRBD1
CASNLGSGVYGEQYF | TGTGCCAGCAACCTAGGGAGCGGGGTTTACGGCGAGCAGTACTTC | TRBJ2-7 | TRBV6-6 | . | TRBD2
CASSSRGGTTIWEQYF | TGTGCCAGCAGTTCCCGCGGAGGGACAACTATTTGGGAGCAGTACTTC | TRBJ2-7 | TRBV28 | . | .
CASSLGQRVEAFF | TGTGCCAGCAGCCTTGGACAGCGGGTTGAAGCTTTCTTT | TRBJ1-1 | TRBV2 | . | .
CASSLTGTGADIQYF | TGTGCCAGCAGCTTAACCGGGACGGGAGCAGACATTCAGTACTTC | TRBJ2-4 | TRBV6-5 | . | .
CAWSWSYEQYF | TGTGCCTGGAGTTGGTCCTACGAGCAGTACTTC | TRBJ2-7 | TRBV30 | . | .
CASSLRGNTEAFF | TGTGCCAGCAGCCTCAGGGGAAACACTGAAGCTTTCTTT | TRBJ1-1 | TRBV3-1/TRBV3-2 | . | .
CASSEGPQPQHF | TGTGCCAGCTCGGAGGGTCCACAGCCCCAGCATTTT | TRBJ1-5 | TRBV2 | . | .
CASSYNLAGVGEQFF | TGTGCCAGCAGTTACAATCTAGCGGGAGTAGGTGAGCAGTTCTTC | TRBJ2-1 | TRBV6-2/TRBV6-3 | . | TRBD2
CASRTVAGRGGELFF | TGTGCCAGCAGGACCGTAGCGGGGAGGGGCGGGGAGCTGTTTTTT | TRBJ2-2 | TRBV2 | . | TRBD2
CASSSQGTYEQYF | TGCGCCAGCAGCTCCCAGGGGACCTACGAGCAGTACTTC | TRBJ2-7 | TRBV5-1 | . | .
CASSADRAGELFF | TGTGCCAGCAGCGCAGACAGGGCCGGGGAGCTGTTTTTT | TRBJ2-2 | TRBV7-9 | . | TRBD1
CASSHGQPMKGKLFF | TGTGCCAGCAGCCACGGACAGCCCATGAAGGGAAAACTGTTTTTT | TRBJ1-4 | TRBV7-9 | . | .
CASSPGTQNYGYTF | TGTGCCAGCAGCCCCGGGACCCAGAACTATGGCTACACCTTC | TRBJ1-2 | TRBV5-4 | . | .
CASSLVGTGYSPLHF | TGCGCCAGCAGCTTGGTTGGGACCGGTTATTCACCCCTCCACTTT | TRBJ1-6 | TRBV5-1 | . | .
CASSEMVDRVRNTGELFF | TGTGCCAGCAGTGAAATGGTGGACAGGGTCAGGAACACCGGGGAGCTGTTTTTT | TRBJ2-2 | TRBV6-1 | . | TRBD1